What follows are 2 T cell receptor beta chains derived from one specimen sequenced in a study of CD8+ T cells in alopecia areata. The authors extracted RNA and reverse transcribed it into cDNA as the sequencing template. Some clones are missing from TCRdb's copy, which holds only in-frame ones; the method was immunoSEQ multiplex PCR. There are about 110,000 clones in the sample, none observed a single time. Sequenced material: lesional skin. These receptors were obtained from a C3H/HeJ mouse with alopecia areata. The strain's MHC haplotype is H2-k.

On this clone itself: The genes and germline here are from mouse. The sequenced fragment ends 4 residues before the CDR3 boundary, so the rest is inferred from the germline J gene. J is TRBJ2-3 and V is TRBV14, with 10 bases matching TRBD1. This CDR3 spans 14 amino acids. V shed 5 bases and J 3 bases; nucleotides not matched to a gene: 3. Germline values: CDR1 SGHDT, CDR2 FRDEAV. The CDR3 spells CASSTGQGAETLYF. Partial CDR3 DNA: TGTGCCAGCAGCACGGGACAGGGGGCAGAA.

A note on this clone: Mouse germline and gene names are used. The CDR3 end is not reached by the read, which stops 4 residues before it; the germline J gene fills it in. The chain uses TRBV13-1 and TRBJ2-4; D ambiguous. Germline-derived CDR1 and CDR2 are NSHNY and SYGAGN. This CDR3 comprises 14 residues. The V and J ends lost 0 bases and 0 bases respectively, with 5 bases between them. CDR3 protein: CASSDGQSQNTLYF. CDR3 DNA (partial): TGTGCCAGCAGTGATGGACAAAGTCAAAAC.